These 8 T cell receptor beta chains originate from one sample sequenced in a study of CD4 T cells in relation to SARS-CoV-2 and coronaviruses. Sequencing was performed with immunoSEQ multiplex PCR; in TCRdb, only in-frame clones are kept and a portion is missing. The sample records tens of thousands of clones, 72% being singletons. Unexposed donor CD4+ T cells date from 2011-2018, before the COVID-19 pandemic. Isolation of CD4+ T cells took place after about 9 days in culture. The antigens for these receptors are not known. Sequenced material: CD4+ T cells from PBMCs, cultured in vitro. The receptors were gathered from a human donor in good health.

This chain links TRBV27 with TRBJ2-1; TRBD2 aligns across 14 bases. V trimming: 5 bases; J trimming: 1 base; junction bases outside the gene matches: 10. This CDR3 has 19 amino acids. The germline gives CDR1 MNHEY, CDR2 SMNVEV (reference sequence). CDR3 residues: CASSLGGLAGVWSYNEQFF. CDR3 sequence (DNA): TGTGCCAGCAGTCTCGGGGGACTAGCGGGAGTGTGGTCCTACAATGAGCAGTTCTTC.

The chain employs TRBV28 and TRBJ1-1; D might be TRBD1 (6 bases). The CDR3 is 16 amino acids. V lost 2 bases and J lost 2, with 15 bases in between. Looked up from germline, CDR1 is MDHEN and CDR2 is SYDVKM. This CDR3 is CASSLVGQGTNTEAFF. For the CDR3, the DNA is TGTGCCAGCAGTTTAGTAGGTCAGGGGACAAACACTGAAGCTTTCTTT.

This clone was picked up a small number of times. This rearrangement joins TRBV7-2 to TRBJ1-6; 10 nucleotides agree with TRBD1. This CDR3 has 15 amino acids. The V segment lost 3 bases and the J segment 7 bases; nucleotides outside the gene matches: 3. CDR1 SGHTA and CDR2 FQGNSA come from the germline V gene. CDR3 nucleotides: TGTGCCAGCAGCTTGGACAGGGGGACAAATTCACCCCTCCACTTT. Amino acids: CASSLDRGTNSPLHF.

The chain combines TRBV18 with TRBJ1-1, with D hard to call. Trimming took off 0 bases at V and 1 base at J, with 6 bases between the two ends. The CDR3 extends over 14 amino acids. Germline CDR1 reads KGHSH; CDR2 reads LQKENI. The CDR3 region is CASSPPAKNTEAFF. Written as DNA, the CDR3 is TGTGCCAGCTCACCACCGGCCAAGAACACTGAAGCTTTCTTT.

The rearrangement joins TRBV6-2 or TRBV6-3 to TRBJ2-7, with D unclear. Germline V gene sequence: CDR1 MNHEY, CDR2 SVGEGT. The V and J ends lost 2 bases and 2 bases respectively, with 4 bases between them. The CDR3 runs to 12 residues. CDR3 sequence reads: CASSYGPYEQYF. The CDR3 region has the DNA TGTGCCAGCAGTTACGGCCCCTACGAGCAGTACTTC.

The chain uses TRBV3-1 (or the pseudogene TRBV3-2) and TRBJ1-6; D ambiguous. CDR3 length equals 14 residues. Germline values: CDR1 LGHDT, CDR2 YNNKEL (reference sequence). V lost 0 bases to trimming and J lost 10 bases, with 10 bases between them. CDR3 DNA sequence: TGTGCCAGCAGCCAAGATTTGAGGGAATCACCCCTCCACTTT. Residues: CASSQDLRESPLHF.

This clone was counted between two and nine times. V gene TRBV7-9 combines with J gene TRBJ1-6, with 8 bases fitting TRBD1. Germline CDR1 and CDR2: SEHNR and FQNEAQ (reference sequence). Unmatched junction bases numbered 6, after V lost 2 bases and J lost 9 bases. The CDR3 has 15 amino acids. Here the CDR3 DNA reads TGTGCCAGCAGCTTATCAGCAGGGACAGGTTCACCCCTCCACTTT. Amino acids: CASSLSAGTGSPLHF.

This chain links TRBV9 with TRBJ2-7; weak D call: TRBD2 (6 bases). The CDR3 length is 15 residues. Germline V gives CDR1 SGDLS, CDR2 YYNGEE. The V and J ends lost 1 base and 4 bases respectively, with 15 bases between them. This CDR3 is CASSVSASGLYEQYF. The CDR3 bases are TGTGCCAGCAGCGTATCGGCCAGCGGGCTTTACGAGCAGTACTTC.